The clone carrying this T cell receptor (beta chain) was found a few times. Its matching antigen is unknown. The source of the sample is a study of blood T cells in healthy people across ages. Findings and limits, study-wide: Expanded clonotype changes were possibly confounded by unknown donor CMV status.

The people who gave samples were healthy Caucasians from Russia, aged about 6 to 95. This CDR3 contains 15 residues. Unmatched junction bases numbered 10, after V lost 2 bases and J lost 4 bases. CDR1 and CDR2 from the germline V gene are SQVTM and ANQGSEA. For the second PCR, which ran for 7 to 11 cycles, a sample-barcoded 5' primer and a J-beta primer mix were used. A single record per CDR3 protein comes from TCRdb applying MiXCR to the 5' RACE reads. In the table there are fewer than 800,000 distinct CDR3 sequences, more than 20% of which are singletons. This sample also appeared in a second study, on T cells of mothers and their children.

The sequence came from a boy between 10 and 17 years old in good health. The material sequenced was blood. J is TRBJ1-2 and V is TRBV29-1, with TRBD1 matching 7 bases. Here the CDR3 reads CSVEPRDRTFYGYTF. Here the CDR3 DNA reads TGCAGCGTTGAACCCCGGGACAGAACCTTCTATGGCTACACCTTC.